The rows below give T cell receptor beta chains drawn from one sample of a study of shared clonotypes between healthy human individuals. Libraries were prepared by immunoSEQ multiplex PCR; TCRdb keeps only in-frame clonotypes and omits some of them. The sample includes some 350,000 clones, around 72% of them seen just once. Sequencing was done on a sample of memory CD4+ T cells sorted from blood. These receptors were taken from a young man in good health. CDR3s include the opening cysteine and the closing phenylalanine or tryptophan. Fields, in order: J gene, D gene, V gene, clone size, CDR3 protein, CDR3 DNA. A D gene is named only where the DNA matches it firmly. The size field is filled for only some rows; it gives once, few, many or a size class.

J gene: TRBJ2-3
D gene: TRBD2
V gene: TRBV4-1
clone size: .
CDR3 protein: CASSQKGLAGNTDTQYF
CDR3 DNA: TGCGCCAGCAGCCAGAAAGGACTAGCGGGAAACACAGATACGCAGTATTTT

J gene: TRBJ1-5
D gene: .
V gene: TRBV6-1
clone size: .
CDR3 protein: CASSEASRAQPQHF
CDR3 DNA: TGTGCCAGCAGTGAAGCGAGCAGGGCTCAGCCCCAGCATTTT

J gene: TRBJ2-1
D gene: .
V gene: TRBV5-1
clone size: once
CDR3 protein: CASSPGGFTHNEQFF
CDR3 DNA: TGCGCCAGCAGCCCCGGAGGGTTCACCCACAATGAGCAGTTCTTC

J gene: TRBJ1-2
D gene: .
V gene: TRBV6-1
clone size: .
CDR3 protein: CASRRRLDSNYGYTF
CDR3 DNA: TGTGCCAGCAGAAGGAGGCTCGACAGTAACTATGGCTACACCTTC

J gene: TRBJ1-2
D gene: TRBD1
V gene: TRBV28
clone size: once
CDR3 protein: CASSLGVTGSGYGYTF
CDR3 DNA: TGTGCCAGCAGTTTAGGGGTGACAGGGTCGGGGTATGGCTACACCTTC

J gene: TRBJ1-1
D gene: .
V gene: TRBV5-8
clone size: .
CDR3 protein: CASSIWTVNTEAFF
CDR3 DNA: TGTGCCAGCAGCATCTGGACGGTGAACACTGAAGCTTTCTTT

J gene: TRBJ2-2
D gene: .
V gene: TRBV6-1
clone size: .
CDR3 protein: CATARVAKNTGELFF
CDR3 DNA: TGTGCCACCGCCCGGGTAGCGAAGAACACCGGGGAGCTGTTTTTT

J gene: TRBJ1-5
D gene: .
V gene: TRBV27
clone size: .
CDR3 protein: CASSLEGWSQPQHF
CDR3 DNA: TGTGCCAGCAGTTTGGAAGGATGGAGTCAGCCCCAGCATTTT

J gene: TRBJ2-1
D gene: TRBD2
V gene: TRBV2
clone size: .
CDR3 protein: CASLKGAGESNEQFF
CDR3 DNA: TGTGCCAGCTTAAAAGGAGCGGGAGAGTCCAATGAGCAGTTCTTC

J gene: TRBJ1-4
D gene: .
V gene: TRBV29-1
clone size: .
CDR3 protein: CSAGGASATNEKLFF
CDR3 DNA: TGCAGCGCCGGCGGAGCGTCCGCAACTAATGAAAAACTGTTTTTT

J gene: TRBJ2-5
D gene: TRBD1
V gene: TRBV5-6
clone size: .
CDR3 protein: CASSLDRDSLETQYF
CDR3 DNA: TGTGCCAGCAGCTTGGATCGGGACAGCCTAGAGACCCAGTACTTC

J gene: TRBJ2-3
D gene: TRBD2
V gene: TRBV2
clone size: .
CDR3 protein: CASSDTGTSGSTQYF
CDR3 DNA: TGTGCCAGCAGTGACACCGGGACTAGCGGGTCTACGCAGTATTTT

J gene: TRBJ2-1
D gene: TRBD1
V gene: TRBV6-1
clone size: once
CDR3 protein: CASGTGSSYNEQFF
CDR3 DNA: TGTGCCAGCGGGACAGGGAGCTCCTACAATGAGCAGTTCTTC

J gene: TRBJ1-2
D gene: TRBD1
V gene: TRBV6-1
clone size: .
CDR3 protein: CASSDRDRGLDGYTF
CDR3 DNA: TGTGCCAGCAGTGACAGGGACAGGGGGCTTGATGGCTACACCTTC

J gene: TRBJ2-1
D gene: .
V gene: TRBV5-1
clone size: once
CDR3 protein: CASSLPGSGNEQFF
CDR3 DNA: TGCGCCAGCAGCTTGCCAGGGTCGGGCAATGAGCAGTTCTTC

J gene: TRBJ1-3
D gene: TRBD1
V gene: TRBV14
clone size: .
CDR3 protein: CASSRPGYRGFSGNTIYF
CDR3 DNA: TGTGCCAGCAGTCGGCCCGGGTACAGGGGATTTTCGGGAAACACCATATATTTT

J gene: TRBJ1-5
D gene: .
V gene: TRBV30
clone size: .
CDR3 protein: CAWSVEGGRWPQHF
CDR3 DNA: TGTGCCTGGAGTGTAGAGGGGGGACGATGGCCCCAGCATTTT

J gene: TRBJ1-5
D gene: TRBD1
V gene: TRBV6-1
clone size: once
CDR3 protein: CASSGAGGYSNQPQHF
CDR3 DNA: TGTGCCAGCAGTGGGGCAGGGGGTTATAGCAATCAGCCCCAGCATTTT

J gene: TRBJ2-3
D gene: TRBD2
V gene: TRBV29-1
clone size: many
CDR3 protein: CSVELRLAGVVDTQYF
CDR3 DNA: TGCAGCGTTGAACTTCGGCTAGCGGGCGTGGTAGATACGCAGTATTTT

J gene: TRBJ1-1
D gene: .
V gene: TRBV7-2
clone size: once
CDR3 protein: CASSPGRGTTEAFF
CDR3 DNA: TGTGCCAGCAGCCCGGGGAGGGGGACCACTGAAGCTTTCTTT

J gene: TRBJ1-5
D gene: TRBD1
V gene: TRBV7-2
clone size: .
CDR3 protein: CASSLEQGSQHF
CDR3 DNA: TGTGCCAGCAGCTTAGAACAGGGGTCCCAGCATTTT

J gene: TRBJ2-1
D gene: .
V gene: TRBV20-1
clone size: many
CDR3 protein: CSATHNEQFF
CDR3 DNA: TGCAGTGCCACCCACAATGAGCAGTTCTTC

J gene: TRBJ2-7
D gene: .
V gene: TRBV28
clone size: .
CDR3 protein: CASSSSGLPTYEQYF
CDR3 DNA: TGTGCCAGCAGTTCCTCCGGACTCCCAACCTACGAGCAGTACTTC

J gene: TRBJ2-7
D gene: .
V gene: TRBV19
clone size: .
CDR3 protein: CASSIANYEQYF
CDR3 DNA: TGTGCCAGTAGTATCGCCAACTACGAGCAGTACTTC

J gene: TRBJ1-2
D gene: .
V gene: TRBV6-6
clone size: .
CDR3 protein: CASRAVSSLNYGYTF
CDR3 DNA: TGTGCCAGCAGGGCCGTTTCGAGTCTTAACTATGGCTACACCTTC

J gene: TRBJ2-3
D gene: TRBD2
V gene: TRBV19
clone size: .
CDR3 protein: CASSTPGAGGDTQYF
CDR3 DNA: TGTGCCAGTAGTACCCCCGGCGCGGGAGGGGATACGCAGTATTTT

J gene: TRBJ2-5
D gene: .
V gene: TRBV4-1
clone size: few
CDR3 protein: CASSRLPQETQYF
CDR3 DNA: TGCGCCAGCAGCCGCCTCCCCCAAGAGACCCAGTACTTC

J gene: TRBJ2-7
D gene: .
V gene: TRBV18
clone size: few
CDR3 protein: CASSPPASAPEQYF
CDR3 DNA: TGTGCCAGCTCACCACCGGCTAGCGCTCCCGAGCAGTACTTC

J gene: TRBJ1-2
D gene: .
V gene: TRBV29-1
clone size: .
CDR3 protein: CSVDSRGSGNYGYTF
CDR3 DNA: TGCAGCGTTGACTCAAGAGGGAGTGGTAACTATGGCTACACCTTC

J gene: TRBJ2-1
D gene: TRBD2
V gene: TRBV7-3
clone size: few
CDR3 protein: CASSHSSGSSYNEQFF
CDR3 DNA: TGTGCCAGCAGCCACTCTAGCGGGAGCTCCTACAATGAGCAGTTCTTC

J gene: TRBJ2-2
D gene: .
V gene: TRBV4-3
clone size: many
CDR3 protein: CASSQGTVVAGELFF
CDR3 DNA: TGCGCCAGCAGCCAAGGGACCGTAGTGGCCGGGGAGCTGTTTTTT

J gene: TRBJ2-3
D gene: .
V gene: TRBV29-1
clone size: .
CDR3 protein: CSVERWEQAKSTDTQYF
CDR3 DNA: TGCAGCGTTGAAAGGTGGGAACAGGCCAAATCCACAGATACGCAGTATTTT